This TCR beta chain was retrieved from a study of CD8+CD57+ T cells in acquired aplastic anemia. Study as a whole: The study obtained an average of approximately 2.9 ug of DNA from sorted CD4+ and CD8+ cells.

Broader study findings: Patients and controls had in common 25 to 30 CD8+ CDR3 sequences. Levels of CD8+ Simpson's diversity were not significantly distinct in patients versus controls.

This CDR3 is built from 15 residues. Germline assignment: CDR1 MNHEY and CDR2 SVGAGI. Trimming at V came to 6 bases and at J to 1 base, leaving 3 bases not matched to a gene. TCR beta VDJ and CDR3 profiling used genomic DNA as template. TCRdb analysed the reads with MiXCR anew, one entry per CDR3 protein. This sample carries 150,000 to 200,000 distinct CDR3 sequences, 64% of them seen once, and the ten largest clones take more than 45%. Details on this clonotype: Its antigen is unidentified.

The source material was sorted CD4+, CD8+, or CD8+CD57+ T cells (not recorded which) from PBMCs. The origin of this receptor is a human donor with severe aplastic anemia or a healthy control (not recorded which). The rearrangement links TRBV6-5 to TRBJ1-6; 7 bases agree with TRBD1. The CDR3 DNA reads TGTGCCAGCAGGCCGGGACAGTCCTATAATTCACCCCTCCACTTT. Residues: CASRPGQSYNSPLHF.